Below are 2 T cell receptor beta chains sequenced from a single sample in a study of T-cell memory formation after mild COVID-19. TCRdb re-analysed the 5' RACE reads in MiXCR, keeping a single row per CDR3 protein. Here the sample spans over 450,000 distinct CDR3 sequences, roughly 22% being singletons. The material sequenced was PBMCs or a T cell subset sorted from them (not recorded which). These receptors were collected from an adult woman who had mild COVID-19 (a few samples of this study predate the infection). Cell type and time point are not known.

V and J are TRBV5-5 and TRBJ1-2, with D possibly matching TRBD1 (5 bases). The V end lost 3 bases, the J end lost 8 bases, and 20 bases lay between the germline ends. The CDR3 length is 15 residues. Germline values: CDR1 SGHKS, CDR2 YYEKEE (reference sequence). The CDR3 sequence is CASSWDPGPKGGYTF. CDR3 DNA: TGTGCCAGCAGCTGGGACCCGGGACCAAAAGGGGGCTACACCTTC.

In this sample, this clonotype turned up many times. The J gene is TRBJ2-5, the V gene TRBV7-9, with 7 bases that match TRBD1. CDR3 size: 14 residues. V dropped 5 bases and J dropped 5; count of bases not matched to a gene: 8. Germline V gene sequence: CDR1 SEHNR, CDR2 FQNEAQ (reference sequence). The CDR3 region is CASSLLTGDETQYF. Written as DNA, the CDR3 is TGTGCCAGCAGCCTACTTACAGGGGATGAGACCCAGTACTTC.